Following are 31 T cell receptor beta chains from one sample sequenced in a study of PD-1 blockade in classical Hodgkin lymphoma. TCRdb's copy holds only in-frame clones and misses some; the assay was immunoSEQ multiplex PCR. The data show about 23,000 clones, over 60% seen once. Brentuximab vedotin exposure varied, and every patient relapsed after autologous stem cell transplantation. Specimen: peripheral blood mononuclear cells (PBMCs), collected at baseline. These receptors were collected from a human donor with classical Hodgkin lymphoma.

The chain links TRBV5-1 to TRBJ1-1, with a tentative D call TRBD1 (6 bases). Trimming removed 0 bases at V and 5 bases at J, with 17 bases between. CDR3 size: 16 residues. Germline V gene data show CDR1 as SGHRS and CDR2 as YFSETQ. The CDR3 protein is CASSLASPTGWTEAFF. The CDR3 coding sequence is TGCGCCAGCAGCTTGGCCTCCCCGACAGGTTGGACTGAAGCTTTCTTT.

This chain links TRBV27 with TRBJ2-1, with 12 bases lining up with TRBD2. The CDR3 spans 15 residues. Germline V gene sequence: CDR1 MNHEY, CDR2 SMNVEV (reference sequence). J gave up 7 bases and V 2 bases, and 3 bases lay outside the gene matches. The CDR3 spells CASSLLAGGLNEQFF. The CDR3 DNA reads as TGTGCCAGCAGTTTACTAGCGGGGGGGCTGAATGAGCAGTTCTTC.

The chain joins TRBV28 to TRBJ1-2; D uncertain. CDR1 MDHEN and CDR2 SYDVKM come from the germline V gene. The CDR3 totals 14 residues. Deletions cut 5 bases from V and 4 bases from J, with 14 bases between. CDR3 amino acids: CASSPPGDFYGYTF. The CDR3 DNA follows: TGTGCCAGCAGTCCACCAGGAGACTTCTATGGCTACACCTTC.

The CDR3 sequence: CASGLVLAGTGATDTQYF. CDR3 bases: TGTGCTAGTGGTTTGGTACTCGCCGGGACAGGGGCTACAGATACGCAGTATTTT. The rearrangement joins TRBV12-5 to TRBJ2-3, with 10 bases matching TRBD1. The ends lost 0 bases at V and 3 bases at J; junction bases unmatched: 9. CDR1 is LGHNT and CDR2 is FRNRAP in the germline V gene. CDR3 length equals 18 residues.

The V gene is TRBV9, the J gene TRBJ2-3, with D perhaps matching TRBD2 (6 bases). Germline V gene lookup returns CDR1 SGDLS and CDR2 YYNGEE. This CDR3 comprises 15 residues. Trimming removed 4 bases from V and 2 bases from J, with 14 bases in between. The CDR3 bases are TGTGCCAGCAGCCCCGGGACTCTATACACAGATACGCAGTATTTT. Protein product: CASSPGTLYTDTQYF.

The rearrangement uses TRBV25-1 and TRBJ1-6, with D possibly matching TRBD1 (5 bases). The germline CDR1 and CDR2 sequences are MGHDK and SYGVNS. V gave up 8 bases and J gave up 9 bases, with 20 bases separating them. The CDR3 runs to 15 residues. This CDR3 is CASHNSGTGGSPLHF. The DNA for the CDR3 is TGTGCCAGCCACAATTCCGGGACGGGGGGTTCACCCCTCCACTTT.

A few counts support this clone. The chain links TRBV6-1 to TRBJ1-1; D is ambiguous. This CDR3 has 15 amino acids. CDR1 and CDR2 from the germline V gene are MNHNS and SASEGT. Trimming cost V 10 bases and J 2 bases, with 20 bases left between them. The CDR3 region has the DNA TGTGCCACCCGTCGTGGCTTGAATATAAACACTGAAGCTTTCTTT. This encodes CATRRGLNINTEAFF.

The J gene is TRBJ1-4, the V gene TRBV15; tentatively, D is TRBD1 (6 bases). The CDR3 covers 11 residues. V dropped 8 bases and J dropped 5 bases, with 6 bases sitting between them. Germline assignment: CDR1 LNHNV and CDR2 YYDKDF (reference sequence). CDR3 nucleotides: TGTGCCACCCAGGGGAATGAAAAACTGTTTTTT. Translated: CATQGNEKLFF.

The chain links TRBV5-1 to TRBJ2-7, with a tentative D call TRBD2 (6 bases). Trimming took off 4 bases at V and 0 bases at J, with 11 bases between the two ends. The CDR3 runs 14 residues. CDR1 SGHRS and CDR2 YFSETQ come from the germline V gene. CDR3 DNA: TGCGCCAGCAGCAGGGAGGAGATCTCCTACGAGCAGTACTTC. Protein: CASSREEISYEQYF.

This clone was detected a few times. This rearrangement joins TRBV7-9 to TRBJ2-6; 7 nucleotides agree with TRBD1. CDR3 length: 17 residues. From germline, CDR1 is SEHNR and CDR2 FQNEAQ (reference sequence). V shed 4 bases and J 1 base; nucleotides not matched to a gene: 7. The DNA of the CDR3 is TGTGCCAGCAGCTCCGGGACAGTTAATTCTGGGGCCAACGTCCTGACTTTC. Protein product: CASSSGTVNSGANVLTF.

This sequence joins TRBV23-1 and TRBJ2-3, with D perhaps matching TRBD2 (5 bases). TRBV23-1 is an ORF for which the function is uncertain. The CDR3 is made up of 11 amino acids. V dropped 9 bases and J dropped 4 bases, with 8 bases sitting between them. CDR3 protein: CASRRSDTQYF. CDR3 sequence (DNA): TGCGCCAGTCGGAGGTCAGATACGCAGTATTTT.

This sequence joins TRBV14 and TRBJ1-5; D gene ambiguous. Germline CDR1 and CDR2: SGHDN and FVKESK. The CDR3 covers 18 residues. Trimming removed 4 bases at V and 0 bases at J, with 19 bases between. CDR3 amino acids: CASSLFLTTHPSNQPQHF. In DNA form, the CDR3 reads TGTGCCAGCAGCCTATTTCTCACGACCCACCCTAGCAATCAGCCCCAGCATTTT.

This sequence joins TRBV9 and TRBJ1-6; D gene unclear. Trimming pared 3 bases from V and 10 bases from J, leaving 14 bases between. The CDR3 length is 14 residues. CDR1 is SGDLS, CDR2 YYNGEE, per germline. The CDR3 region has the DNA TGTGCCAGCAGCGATTCAGGAATGCGGTCACCCCTCCACTTT. Protein product: CASSDSGMRSPLHF.

The chain employs TRBV4-3 and TRBJ1-2; D is unclear. The CDR3 contains 14 residues. From germline, CDR1 is LGHNA and CDR2 YSLEER. The V end lost 1 base, the J end lost 7 bases, and 13 bases lay between the germline ends. The CDR3 sequence: CASSQGRGVSGYTF. The DNA of the CDR3 is TGCGCCAGCAGCCAAGGCCGGGGTGTATCTGGCTACACCTTC.

CDR3 loop: CAISESGSYEQYF. Written as DNA, the CDR3 is TGTGCCATCAGTGAGTCTGGGTCCTACGAGCAGTACTTC. The genes are TRBV10-3 and TRBJ2-7; D not certain. The V gene's germline CDR1 is ENHRY and CDR2 SYGVKD. The CDR3 spans 13 residues. Trimming took off 0 bases at V and 1 base at J, with 4 bases between the two ends.

The rearrangement links TRBV6-5 to TRBJ1-5, with D unresolved. The CDR3 is 13 residues long. The germline V gene has CDR1 MNHEY and CDR2 SVGAGI. Trimming removed 6 bases at V and 4 bases at J, with 10 bases between. CDR3 sequence (DNA): TGTGCCAGCAGCCTTGCTAGGAATCAGCCCCAGCATTTT. Amino acid sequence: CASSLARNQPQHF.

This chain connects TRBV7-2 to TRBJ2-7; tentatively, D is TRBD1 (5 bases). Germline CDR1 and CDR2: SGHTA and FQGNSA. The CDR3 is 13 amino acids. V gave up 5 bases and J gave up 4 bases, with 12 bases separating them. In nucleotides, the CDR3 is TGTGCCAGCAGCACCCGACAGTCTTACGAGCAGTACGTC. Residues: CASSTRQSYEQYV.

V is TRBV19 and J is TRBJ2-2; no reliable D call. The V end was cut by 5 bases, the J end by 4 bases, with 5 bases between. The CDR3 length is 12 residues. The germline gives CDR1 LNHDA, CDR2 SQIVND (reference sequence). The CDR3 spells CASSWRTGELFF. The CDR3 DNA follows: TGTGCCAGTAGTTGGCGCACCGGGGAGCTGTTTTTT. Supplemented by reference TRBV19 and TRBJ2-2, the full variable domain reads DGGITQSPKYLFRKEGQNVTLSCEQNLNHDAMYWYRQDPGQGLRLIYYSQIVNDFQKGDIAEGYSVSREKKESFPLTVTSAQKNPTAFYLCASSWRTGELFFGEGSRLTVL.

This clone was detected only a few times. V and J are TRBV27 and TRBJ2-5, with D perhaps assigned TRBD1 or TRBD2 (5 bases each). The CDR3 length is 15 residues. Germline lookup yields CDR1 MNHEY and CDR2 SMNVEV (reference sequence). V was cut by 6 bases and J by 2 bases, with 16 bases left in between. CDR3 sequence: CASSITRQLQETQYF. The CDR3, as DNA: TGTGCCAGCAGCATCACTAGACAGTTACAAGAGACCCAGTACTTC.

The rearrangement links TRBV6-6 to TRBJ2-7; D is undetermined. Germline V gene data show CDR1 as MNHNY and CDR2 as SVGAGI (reference sequence). This CDR3 comprises 11 residues. V was pared by 5 bases and J by 2 bases, with 4 bases between. The CDR3 coding sequence is TGTGCCAGCAGTAGCACCTACGAGCAGTACGTC. Protein: CASSSTYEQYV.

The gene calls are TRBV15 and TRBJ2-1; D not resolved. V was trimmed by 5 bases and J by 0 bases, leaving 14 bases between them. Per germline, CDR1 LNHNV and CDR2 YYDKDF (reference sequence). CDR3 length equals 16 residues. This CDR3 is CATSSNSLSSYNEQFF. CDR3 in DNA: TGTGCCACCAGCTCCAACTCCCTGAGCTCCTACAATGAGCAGTTCTTC.

The V gene is TRBV19, the J gene TRBJ1-6, with 7 bases matching TRBD1. V shed 0 bases and J 10 bases; nucleotides not matched to a gene: 12. CDR1 and CDR2 from the germline V gene are LNHDA and SQIVND (reference sequence). CDR3 length equals 17 residues. The CDR3 reads CASSIDGVTGIRSPLHF. CDR3 DNA: TGTGCCAGTAGTATAGATGGGGTGACAGGGATTCGGTCACCCCTCCACTTT.

This clone has more than one count but fewer than ten. The CDR3 loop reads CASSIIKSGGRGYTF. The CDR3 bases are TGTGCCAGTAGTATTATAAAATCGGGAGGCCGGGGCTACACCTTC. V is TRBV19 and J is TRBJ1-2; no clear D. The V end was cut by 3 bases, the J end by 8 bases, with 19 bases between. The CDR3 is 15 amino acids. Looked up from germline, CDR1 is LNHDA and CDR2 is SQIVND (reference sequence).

The CDR3 protein is CASSPPTGANTEAFF. CDR3 in DNA: TGTGCCAGCAGTCCCCCGACAGGGGCGAACACTGAAGCTTTCTTT. The chain combines TRBV6-5 with TRBJ1-1, with TRBD1 matching 8 bases. Germline trimming cut 5 bases from V and 1 base from J; bases unmatched to any gene: 6. Germline V CDR1 and CDR2: MNHEY, SVGAGI. This CDR3 comprises 15 residues.

The V and J genes are TRBV27 and TRBJ1-1; unclear D gene. Per germline, CDR1 MNHEY and CDR2 SMNVEV (reference sequence). Trimming removed 2 bases at V and 8 bases at J, with 15 bases between. This CDR3 spans 14 amino acids. This CDR3 is CASSLTDVNKEAFF. CDR3 coding DNA: TGTGCCAGCAGTTTAACAGACGTGAATAAAGAAGCTTTCTTT.

This rearrangement joins TRBV5-1 to TRBJ2-2, with D possibly being TRBD1 (5 bases). Germline V gene lookup returns CDR1 SGHRS and CDR2 YFSETQ. Between the trimmed V and J ends, which lost 4 bases and 2 bases, there was a span of 9 bases. CDR3 length equals 14 residues. CDR3 DNA: TGCGCCAGCAGCGAGACAGTTAACACCGGGGAGCTGTTTTTT. Amino acid sequence: CASSETVNTGELFF.

The count of this clone is one. The rearrangement joins TRBV28 to TRBJ2-3, with TRBD2 matching over 7 bases. V shed 7 bases, J shed 4 bases, and the junction held 2 bases outside the gene matches. This CDR3 contains 12 residues. Germline V lookup: CDR1 MDHEN, CDR2 SYDVKM. In DNA, the CDR3 is TGTGCCAGCACGGGGGGTTCAGATACGCAGTATTTT. It translates to CASTGGSDTQYF.

This clone was seen more than once but under ten times. The rearrangement joins TRBV2 to TRBJ2-1, with D possibly being TRBD2 (5 bases). Germline V gives CDR1 SNHLY, CDR2 FYNNEI. The CDR3 totals 14 residues. Trimming took 7 bases from V and 2 from J, leaving 12 bases between them. CDR3 sequence: CASIPRGTYNEQFF. CDR3 in DNA: TGTGCCAGCATCCCCCGGGGAACCTACAATGAGCAGTTCTTC.

The gene calls are TRBV7-8 and TRBJ1-5, with D perhaps TRBD1 (5 bases). Germline-derived CDR1 and CDR2 are SGHVS and FQNEAQ. V lost 5 bases, J lost 5 bases, and 10 bases lay in between. The CDR3 consists of 13 residues. Here the CDR3 reads CASSHGTDQPQHF. As DNA, the CDR3 is TGTGCCAGCAGCCATGGGACTGATCAGCCCCAGCATTTT.

The sample holds one count of this clone. The chain couples TRBV25-1 to TRBJ2-3, with D perhaps being TRBD1 or TRBD2 (6 bases each). V lost 2 bases and J lost 2, with 14 bases in between. This CDR3 is 16 amino acids long. The germline CDR1 and CDR2 sequences are MGHDK and SYGVNS. CDR3 DNA: TGTGCCAGCAGTGAAGGTGGGCGGGGACACACAGATACGCAGTATTTT. It translates to CASSEGGRGHTDTQYF.

The rearrangement uses TRBV25-1 and TRBJ2-7; D is possibly TRBD1 (6 bases). The CDR3 runs to 13 residues. V lost 3 bases and J 3 bases, leaving 9 bases between the germline ends. Germline V gene lookup returns CDR1 MGHDK and CDR2 SYGVNS. The CDR3 sequence: CASSDNRVYEQYF. CDR3 sequence (DNA): TGTGCCAGCAGTGACAACAGGGTCTACGAGCAGTACTTC.